This T cell receptor beta chain was found in a study of technical replicates of blood from a few donors. The CDR3 is made up of 14 amino acids. Germline V gene data show CDR1 as SGHNT and CDR2 as YENEEA. The V end lost 2 bases, the J end lost 8 bases, and 13 bases lay between the germline ends. TCRdb's table, derived via immunoSEQ multiplex PCR, lists solely in-frame clones and lacks some. The sample lists about 70,000 clones; 95% to 99% were seen once. The chain recombines TRBV11-3 with TRBJ2-4, with D perhaps matching TRBD2 (5 bases). This clonotype was obtained from a human donor in good health. Sequencing used T cells isolated from PBMCs. The CDR3 sequence is CASSLSPAGDIQYF. The DNA of the CDR3 is TGTGCCAGCAGCTTAAGCCCCGCCGGGGACATTCAGTACTTC.